This TCR beta chain is drawn from a study of shared clonotypes between healthy human individuals. TCRdb's table, derived via immunoSEQ multiplex PCR, lists solely in-frame clones and lacks some. There are about 2 million clones in the sample; about 94% occur only once, and 0.9% to 1.3% lies in the top ten. CD45RO-negative, CCR7-positively selected cells formed the naive CD8 fraction, excluding terminally differentiated effector memory CD45RA+ cells. The trim removed 1 base at V and 7 bases at J, leaving 6 bases unmatched. This CDR3 comprises 15 residues. CDR1 is SGHAT and CDR2 is FQNNGV in the germline V gene.

The clonotype comes from a man aged 18 to 30 in good health. The J gene is TRBJ2-1, the V gene TRBV11-2; 8 positions match TRBD2. The sequenced material came from naive CD8+ T cells sorted from blood. CDR3 nucleotide sequence: TGTGCCAGCAGCTTAGCGGGGGGGCCCACAAATGAGCAGTTCTTC. Translated, it gives CASSLAGGPTNEQFF.